This passage covers 3 T cell receptor beta chains from one sample sequenced in a study of CD4 T cells in relation to SARS-CoV-2 and coronaviruses. The antigens these receptors bind are not known. CD4+ T cells from unexposed donors were obtained before the COVID-19 pandemic (2011-2018). Isolation of CD4+ T cells took place after approximately eleven days in culture. The data were produced by immunoSEQ multiplex PCR, yet TCRdb's version contains in-frame clones alone and is incomplete. Of over 10,000 clones listed, approximately 80% are singletons. Material for sequencing was CD4+ T cells from PBMCs, cultured in vitro. Receptors originate from a human donor in good health.

The chain joins TRBV4-2 to TRBJ2-5; D remains unclear. V gave up 0 bases and J gave up 5 bases, with 7 bases separating them. The CDR3 spans 13 residues. CDR1 and CDR2 from the germline V gene are LGHNA and YNFKEQ. The CDR3 coding sequence is TGTGCCAGCAGCCAAGAAAGGGTGGAGACCCAGTACTTC. Amino acid sequence: CASSQERVETQYF.

V gene TRBV5-1 combines with J gene TRBJ2-5, with D perhaps matching TRBD2 (6 bases). This CDR3 contains 15 residues. The germline V gene has CDR1 SGHRS and CDR2 YFSETQ. V shed 0 bases and J shed 2 bases, with 11 bases lying between them. In DNA, the CDR3 is TGCGCCAGCAGCTTGGTTTTAGGGACTCAAGAGACCCAGTACTTC. Encoded protein: CASSLVLGTQETQYF.

The chain is built from TRBV2 and TRBJ2-5; 8 bases match TRBD2. The CDR3 has 15 residues. Germline CDR1 reads SNHLY; CDR2 reads FYNNEI. The junction had 13 bases not matched to a gene; V was cut back by 8 bases and J by 5 bases. CDR3 amino acids: CASSRDSGVAETQYF. CDR3 bases: TGTGCCAGCTCCCGGGATAGCGGGGTGGCCGAGACCCAGTACTTC.